The 8 T cell receptor beta chains below were found in one sample sequenced in a study of T cell responses to AZD1222 COVID-19 vaccine. Here immunoSEQ multiplex PCR was the method, and the copy in TCRdb shows in-frame clones only, minus some. The sample lists some 93,000 clones; roughly 88% were seen once. Source: peripheral blood, taken 28 days after the second AZD1222 dose. These receptors all stem from an adult who received the AZD1222 COVID-19 vaccine.

In nucleotides, the CDR3 is TGTGCCAGCAGCTACCCTAGCGGGAGTGCTTACGAGCAGTACTTC. Protein sequence: CASSYPSGSAYEQYF. The chain combines TRBV7-2 with TRBJ2-7, with TRBD2 matching over 10 bases. This CDR3 is 15 amino acids long. Germline V lookup: CDR1 SGHTA, CDR2 FQGNSA. V gave up 4 bases and J gave up 4 bases; unmatched junction bases: 7.

The genes are TRBV7-2 and TRBJ2-7; TRBD2 matches 13 bases. Germline CDR1 is SGHTA and CDR2 is FQGNSA. The J segment lost 2 bases and the V segment lost 5 bases, leaving 6 bases of the junction unmatched. The CDR3 contains 16 residues. The chain's CDR3 is CASSPGGLAGTYEQYF. In DNA form, the CDR3 reads TGTGCCAGCAGCCCGGGGGGACTAGCGGGGACCTACGAGCAGTACTTC.

The rearrangement links TRBV4-3 to TRBJ2-5; 7 bases map to TRBD2. With 1 base clipped from V and 4 bases from J, the junction kept 3 bases outside the gene matches. Germline V gene lookup returns CDR1 LGHNA and CDR2 YSLEER. This CDR3 spans 14 amino acids. Here the CDR3 reads CASSQGLARETQYF. The CDR3 DNA follows: TGCGCCAGCAGCCAAGGACTAGCTAGAGAGACCCAGTACTTC.

This clone occurred once. The chain combines TRBV28 with TRBJ1-2; tentative D call: TRBD1 (6 bases). This CDR3 is 14 amino acids long. V lost 10 bases, J lost 2 bases, and 17 bases lay in between. Germline-derived CDR1 and CDR2 are MDHEN and SYDVKM. DNA of the CDR3: TGTGCCACCGTTCGCCCGGGACAAAACTATGGCTACACCTTC. Its protein is CATVRPGQNYGYTF.

The CDR3 is CAGLGVPDSGPHYNEQFF. The CDR3 bases are TGTGCCGGACTCGGAGTCCCAGATAGCGGCCCCCACTACAATGAGCAGTTCTTC. This chain links TRBV30 with TRBJ2-1; a possible D gene is TRBD2 (6 bases). From germline, CDR1 is GTSNPN and CDR2 SVGIG (reference sequence). The CDR3 covers 18 residues. Deletions cut 8 bases from V and 3 bases from J, with 29 bases between.

This chain joins TRBV7-9 and TRBJ2-1; 9 bases are shared with TRBD2. This CDR3 has 14 amino acids. The V segment lost 3 bases and the J segment 9 bases; nucleotides outside the gene matches: 6. Germline V gene lookup returns CDR1 SEHNR and CDR2 FQNEAQ (reference sequence). In DNA, the CDR3 is TGTGCCAGCAGCTTTGTAGCGGGAGTGGCTGAGCAGTTCTTC. It is translated as CASSFVAGVAEQFF. Looking up the rest from reference TRBV7-9 and TRBJ2-1 gives the full variable domain: DTGVSQNPRHKITKRGQNVTFRCDPISEHNRLYWYRQTLGQGPEFLTYFQNEAQLEKSRLLSDRFSAERPKGSFSTLEIQRTEQGDSAMYLCASSFVAGVAEQFFGPGTRLTVL.

This rearrangement joins TRBV25-1 to TRBJ1-3, with D possibly being TRBD1 (5 bases). The CDR3 length is 17 residues. Germline values: CDR1 MGHDK, CDR2 SYGVNS. Between the trimmed V and J ends, which lost 0 bases and 7 bases, there was a span of 19 bases. The CDR3 DNA is TGTGCCAGCAGTGAATATGGGGCACCGCAGGGTGGCAACACCATATATTTT. It codes for CASSEYGAPQGGNTIYF.

This chain connects TRBV11-2 to TRBJ1-2; 7 bases map to TRBD1. The V gene end was trimmed by 4 bases and the J gene end by 4 bases; junction bases not matched to a gene: 3. This CDR3 is built from 13 residues. CDR1 and CDR2 (germline): SGHAT, FQNNGV. The CDR3 DNA follows: TGTGCCAGCAGCTCACAGGGGAGCTATGGCTACACCTTC. It is translated as CASSSQGSYGYTF.